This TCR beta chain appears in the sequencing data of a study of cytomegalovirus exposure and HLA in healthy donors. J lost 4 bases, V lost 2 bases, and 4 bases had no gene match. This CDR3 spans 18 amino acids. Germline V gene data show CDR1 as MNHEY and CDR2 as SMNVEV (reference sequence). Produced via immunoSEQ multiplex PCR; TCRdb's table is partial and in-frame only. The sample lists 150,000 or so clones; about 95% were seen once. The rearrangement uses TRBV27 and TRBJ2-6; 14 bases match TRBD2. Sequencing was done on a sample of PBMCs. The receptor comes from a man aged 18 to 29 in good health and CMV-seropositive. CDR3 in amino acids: CASSLRLAGGAGANVLTF. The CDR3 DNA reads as TGTGCCAGCAGTTTACGACTAGCGGGAGGGGCCGGGGCCAACGTCCTGACTTTC.